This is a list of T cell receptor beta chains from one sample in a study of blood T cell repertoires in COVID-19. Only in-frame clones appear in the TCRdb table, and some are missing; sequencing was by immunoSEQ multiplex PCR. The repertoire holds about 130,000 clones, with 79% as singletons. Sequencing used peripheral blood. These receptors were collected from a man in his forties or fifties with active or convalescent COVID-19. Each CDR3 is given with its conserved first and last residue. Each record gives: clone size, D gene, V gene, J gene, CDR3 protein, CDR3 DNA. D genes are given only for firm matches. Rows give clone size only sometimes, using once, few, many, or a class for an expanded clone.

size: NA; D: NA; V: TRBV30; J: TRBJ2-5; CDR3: CAWSSTGGSLETQYF; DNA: TGTGCCTGGAGTTCGACAGGAGGTTCGTTGGAGACCCAGTACTTC
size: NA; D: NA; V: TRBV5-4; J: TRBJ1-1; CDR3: CASSLPHRFENTEAFF; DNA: TGTGCCAGCAGCCTCCCCCACAGGTTCGAGAACACTGAAGCTTTCTTT
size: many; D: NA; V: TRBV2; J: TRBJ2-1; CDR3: CASSRQDTSYNEQFF; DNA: TGTGCCAGCTCCCGGCAGGACACGTCCTACAATGAGCAGTTCTTC
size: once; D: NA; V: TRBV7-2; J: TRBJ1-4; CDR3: CASSFTGLTNEKLFF; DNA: TGTGCCAGCAGTTTTACAGGGCTAACTAATGAAAAACTGTTTTTT
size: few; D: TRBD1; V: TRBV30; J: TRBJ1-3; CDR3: CAWAPGGFSGNTIYF; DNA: TGTGCCTGGGCCCCAGGGGGTTTCTCTGGAAACACCATATATTTT
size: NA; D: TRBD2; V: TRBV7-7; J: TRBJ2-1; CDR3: CASSPRPGGLYNEQFF; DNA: TGTGCCAGCAGCCCCCGCCCGGGAGGCCTCTACAATGAGCAGTTCTTC
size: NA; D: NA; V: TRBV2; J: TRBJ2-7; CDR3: CASWYQGAPKQYF; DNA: TGTGCCAGCTGGTACCAAGGGGCCCCAAAGCAGTACTTC
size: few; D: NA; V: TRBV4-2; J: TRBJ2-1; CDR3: CASSQAAREAYNEQFF; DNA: TGTGCCAGCAGCCAAGCTGCGCGGGAAGCCTACAATGAGCAGTTCTTC
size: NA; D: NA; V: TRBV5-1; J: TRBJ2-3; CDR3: CASSPEGWDTQYF; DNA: TGCGCCAGCAGCCCGGAGGGGTGGGATACGCAGTATTTT
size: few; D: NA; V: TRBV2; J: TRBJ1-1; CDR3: CASKRRENTEAFF; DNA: TGTGCCAGCAAACGCAGGGAGAACACTGAAGCTTTCTTT
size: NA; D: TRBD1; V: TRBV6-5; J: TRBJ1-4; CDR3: CASNSRQGGEKLFF; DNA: TGTGCCAGCAATTCCCGACAGGGCGGTGAAAAACTGTTTTTT
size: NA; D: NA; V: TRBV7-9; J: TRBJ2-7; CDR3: CASSLAVQGDSYYEQYF; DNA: TGTGCCAGCAGCTTAGCGGTTCAGGGGGACTCCTACTACGAGCAGTACTTC
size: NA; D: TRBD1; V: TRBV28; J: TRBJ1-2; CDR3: CASSSAGQGSLGYTF; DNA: TGTGCCAGCAGTTCAGCAGGACAGGGCTCCCTTGGCTACACCTTC
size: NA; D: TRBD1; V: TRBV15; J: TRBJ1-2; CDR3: CATSVGTDGYTF; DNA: TGTGCCACCAGCGTGGGGACAGATGGCTACACCTTC
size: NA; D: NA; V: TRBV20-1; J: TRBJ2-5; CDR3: CSALNQETQYF; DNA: TGCAGTGCCCTTAATCAAGAGACCCAGTACTTC
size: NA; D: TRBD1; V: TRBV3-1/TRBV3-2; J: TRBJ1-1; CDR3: CASRQGQGAAFF; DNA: TGTGCCAGCAGGCAGGGACAGGGGGCAGCTTTCTTT
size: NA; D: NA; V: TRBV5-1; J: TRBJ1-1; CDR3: CASSLQGMNTEAFF; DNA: TGCGCCAGCAGCTTGCAGGGAATGAACACTGAAGCTTTCTTT
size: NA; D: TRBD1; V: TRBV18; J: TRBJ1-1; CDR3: CASRDRVTEAFF; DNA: TGTGCCAGCCGGGACAGGGTTACTGAAGCTTTCTTT
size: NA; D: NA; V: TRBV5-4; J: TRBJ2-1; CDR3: CASSLSGTGNEQFF; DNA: TGTGCCAGCAGCTTGTCGGGAACCGGCAATGAGCAGTTCTTC
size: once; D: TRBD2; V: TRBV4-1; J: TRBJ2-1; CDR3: CASSQGGSGRTYNEQFF; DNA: TGCGCCAGCAGCCAAGGGGGCAGCGGGAGGACCTACAATGAGCAGTTCTTC
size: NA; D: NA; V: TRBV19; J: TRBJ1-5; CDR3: CASSIQAQGSQPQHF; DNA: TGTGCCAGTAGTATTCAGGCCCAGGGGAGTCAGCCCCAGCATTTT
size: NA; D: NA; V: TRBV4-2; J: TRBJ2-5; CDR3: CASSQVIQETQYF; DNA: TGTGCCAGCAGCCAAGTTATCCAAGAGACCCAGTACTTC
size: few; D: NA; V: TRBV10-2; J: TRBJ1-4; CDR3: CASSEVRGSNEKLFF; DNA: TGCGCCAGCAGTGAGGTGCGGGGCAGTAATGAAAAACTGTTTTTT
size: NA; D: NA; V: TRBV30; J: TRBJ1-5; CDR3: CAWSVSQGWQPQHF; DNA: TGTGCCTGGAGTGTTTCGCAGGGGTGGCAGCCCCAGCATTTT
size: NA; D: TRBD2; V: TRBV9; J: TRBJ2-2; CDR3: CASSVGGKLAVNTGELFF; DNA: TGTGCCAGCAGCGTAGGCGGGAAACTAGCGGTGAACACCGGGGAGCTGTTTTTT
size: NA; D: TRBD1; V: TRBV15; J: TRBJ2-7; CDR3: CATSRRTGNEQYF; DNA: TGTGCCACCAGCAGAAGGACAGGGAACGAGCAGTACTTC
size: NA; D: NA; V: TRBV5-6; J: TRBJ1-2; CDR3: CASSLGGPTYGYTF; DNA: TGTGCCAGCAGCTTGGGGGGGCCCACCTATGGCTACACCTTC
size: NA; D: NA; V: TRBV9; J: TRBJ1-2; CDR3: CASSARQDNGYTF; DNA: TGTGCCAGCAGCGCGAGACAGGATAATGGCTACACCTTC
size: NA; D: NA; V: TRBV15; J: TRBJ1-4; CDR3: CATQRREEKLFF; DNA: TGTGCCACCCAGCGACGGGAGGAAAAACTGTTTTTT
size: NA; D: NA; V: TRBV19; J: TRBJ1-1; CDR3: CASSKQGLNTEAFF; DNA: TGTGCCAGTAGTAAACAGGGCCTAAACACTGAAGCTTTCTTT
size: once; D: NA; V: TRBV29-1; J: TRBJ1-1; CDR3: CSVLQLSGTEAFF; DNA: TGCAGCGTGCTACAACTATCCGGGACTGAAGCTTTCTTT
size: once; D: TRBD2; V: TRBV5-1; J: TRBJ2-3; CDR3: CASSLAAKAGVVTDTQYF; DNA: TGCGCCAGCAGCTTGGCCGCGAAAGCGGGAGTCGTCACAGATACGCAGTATTTT
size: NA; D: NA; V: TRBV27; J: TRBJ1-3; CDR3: CASSLKGGGSFSGNTIYF; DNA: TGTGCCAGCAGTTTAAAAGGGGGTGGGTCTTTCTCGGGAAACACCATATATTTT
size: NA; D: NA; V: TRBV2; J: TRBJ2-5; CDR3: CASMRVETQYF; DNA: TGTGCCAGCATGCGAGTGGAGACCCAGTACTTC
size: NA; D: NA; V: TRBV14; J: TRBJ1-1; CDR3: CASSPKGVLAFF; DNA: TGTGCCAGCAGCCCTAAGGGGGTTTTAGCTTTCTTT
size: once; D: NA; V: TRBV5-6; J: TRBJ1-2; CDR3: CASSRRQNLYGYTF; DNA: TGTGCCAGCAGCCGAAGACAGAACCTGTATGGCTACACCTTC
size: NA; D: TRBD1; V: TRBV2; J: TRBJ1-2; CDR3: CASTGQGARYGYTF; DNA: TGTGCCAGCACTGGACAGGGGGCAAGGTATGGCTACACCTTC
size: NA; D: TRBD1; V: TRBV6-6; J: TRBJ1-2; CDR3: CASSRTGSYGYTF; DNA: TGTGCCAGCTCGAGGACAGGGAGCTATGGCTACACCTTC
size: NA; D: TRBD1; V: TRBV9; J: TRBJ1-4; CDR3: CASSVGWTGGSSVGEKLFF; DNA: TGTGCCAGCAGCGTAGGATGGACAGGGGGCAGTTCTGTGGGTGAAAAACTGTTTTTT
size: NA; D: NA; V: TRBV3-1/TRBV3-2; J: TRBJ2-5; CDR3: CASSPSGVRGAQETQYF; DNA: TGTGCCAGCAGCCCCTCCGGGGTCCGAGGAGCCCAAGAGACCCAGTACTTC
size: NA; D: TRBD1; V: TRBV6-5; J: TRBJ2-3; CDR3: CASSYSFGTGTDTQYF; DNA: TGTGCCAGCAGTTACTCGTTCGGGACAGGCACAGATACGCAGTATTTT
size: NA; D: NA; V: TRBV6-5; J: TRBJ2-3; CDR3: CASSINPGTDTQYF; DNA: TGTGCCAGCAGTATTAATCCGGGTACAGATACGCAGTATTTT
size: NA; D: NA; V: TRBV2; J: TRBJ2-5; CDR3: CASGVVAQETQYF; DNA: TGTGCCAGCGGAGTGGTGGCTCAAGAGACCCAGTACTTC
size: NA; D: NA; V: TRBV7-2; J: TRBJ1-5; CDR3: CASRGLGGGQPQHF; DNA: TGTGCCAGCAGGGGACTCGGGGGAGGTCAGCCCCAGCATTTT
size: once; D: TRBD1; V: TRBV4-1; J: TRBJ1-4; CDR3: CASSLSGGSLNEKLFF; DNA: TGCGCCAGCAGCCTTTCAGGGGGCTCCTTGAATGAAAAACTGTTTTTT
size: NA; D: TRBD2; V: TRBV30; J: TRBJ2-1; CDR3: CAWARGGLGNEQFF; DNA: TGTGCCTGGGCACGGGGGGGGCTTGGCAATGAGCAGTTCTTC
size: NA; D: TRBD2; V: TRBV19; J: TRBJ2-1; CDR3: CASSIASRVAGGPDEQFF; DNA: TGTGCCAGTAGTATAGCTTCCCGGGTAGCGGGAGGGCCAGATGAGCAGTTCTTC
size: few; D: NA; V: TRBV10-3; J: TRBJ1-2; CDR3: CAISERAAKEGYGYTF; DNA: TGTGCCATCAGTGAGAGGGCAGCCAAAGAGGGCTATGGCTACACCTTC
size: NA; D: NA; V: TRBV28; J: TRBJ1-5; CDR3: CASSPLGRENQPQHF; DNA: TGTGCCAGCAGTCCCCTGGGAAGGGAGAATCAGCCCCAGCATTTT
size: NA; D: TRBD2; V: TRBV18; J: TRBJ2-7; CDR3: CASSASVISGTFYEQYF; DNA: TGTGCCAGCTCAGCGTCGGTTATTAGCGGGACCTTTTACGAGCAGTACTTC
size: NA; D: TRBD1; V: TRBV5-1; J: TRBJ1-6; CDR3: CASRQGQNSYNSPLHF; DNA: TGCGCCAGCAGGCAGGGACAGAACTCCTATAATTCACCCCTCCACTTT